The T cell receptor (beta chain) under discussion was sequenced for a study of cytomegalovirus exposure and HLA in healthy donors. Study-wide findings and caveats: In vitro data verified a few CMV-associated chains as specific for CMV antigens.

There are 15 residues in the CDR3. V gave up 4 bases and J gave up 7 bases, with 15 bases separating them. Per germline, CDR1 SGHRS and CDR2 YFSETQ. This clone was seen a handful of times. The antigen remains undetermined. The PCR employed 60 Vbeta primers together with 13 Jbeta primers. Sequencing used immunoSEQ multiplex PCR; TCRdb keeps in-frame clones, though not all of them. The sample yields under 200,000 clones, about four fifths seen once. The V call is TRBV5-1, the J call TRBJ1-6, with D possibly TRBD1 on 5 matching bases. This sequence originates from a male donor in good health and CMV-seropositive. The sequencing sample was made of PBMCs. The CDR3 nucleotides read TGCGCCAGCAGCCCGGTGGCAGGGCTCAATTCACCCCTCCACTTT. The encoded protein is CASSPVAGLNSPLHF.